This TCR beta chain appears in the sequencing data of a study of T-cell memory formation after mild COVID-19. Using its own MiXCR run on the 5' RACE reads, TCRdb lists one record per CDR3 protein. The table shows about 82,000 distinct CDR3 sequences, with approximately 13% occurring only once. The V gene's germline CDR1 is SGDLS and CDR2 YYNGEE. The ends were cut back, 0 bases at V and 4 bases at J, with 16 bases in the middle. The length of the CDR3 is 17 residues. The sample was PBMCs or a T cell subset sorted from them (not recorded which). The chain carries TRBV9 and TRBJ2-2, with D maybe TRBD2 (5 bases). This clonotype originated in an adult woman who had mild COVID-19 (a few samples of this study predate the infection). Cell type and time point are not known. The CDR3 coding sequence is TGTGCCAGCAGCGTAGCGGAGGCCAAACCGTTCACCGGGGAGCTGTTTTTT. This codes for CASSVAEAKPFTGELFF.